Included here is one TCR beta chain sequence, with context. Its antigen is not identified. This sample stems from a study of shared clonotypes between healthy human individuals. Study-level findings and limits: Non-shared clonotypes showed lower generation probabilities than clonotypes common to all four donors.

The CDR3 is made up of 14 amino acids. V lost 4 bases, J lost 8 bases, and 6 bases stayed unmatched. The V gene's germline CDR1 is SGHDT and CDR2 YYEEEE. Every subset had its genomic DNA shared out evenly among several immunoSEQ plates. This table comes from immunoSEQ multiplex PCR, and its TCRdb copy is limited to in-frame clones, with some not included. The sample records 1,100,000 or so clones, roughly 74% being singletons. The chain employs TRBV5-6 and TRBJ1-2; 12 nucleotides align to TRBD1. This sequence originates from a man younger than 35 in good health. Some clones in this sample may be carry-over from other donors' samples. Sequencing was carried out using memory CD4+ T cells from PBMCs. Sample subset: CD45RA-negative fraction. The CDR3 here is CASSHGTGGTGYTF. CDR3 DNA: TGTGCCAGCAGCCACGGGACAGGGGGCACCGGCTACACCTTC. Using reference TRBV5-6 and TRBJ1-2 for the parts outside the CDR3, the full variable domain is DAGVTQSPTHLIKTRGQQVTLRCSPKSGHDTVSWYQQALGQGPQFIFQYYEEEERQRGNFPDRFSGHQFPNYSSELNVNALLLGDSALYLCASSHGTGGTGYTFGSGTRLTVV.